This T cell receptor beta chain is from a study of early T cells in non-severe SARS-CoV-2 infection. Study as a whole: Bulk RNA taken from unsorted whole blood was sequenced, leaving chains unpaired.

Trimming shortened V by 0 bases and J by 4 bases, and 13 bases separated the two germline ends. The length of the CDR3 is 16 residues. From germline, CDR1 is LGHNA and CDR2 YSLEER. The library protocol tagged individual cDNA molecules with unique molecular identifiers. TCRdb re-analysed the 5' RACE reads in MiXCR, keeping a single row per CDR3 protein. The sample carries about 70,000 distinct CDR3 sequences, 9% to 10% recorded once. This TCR came from an adult who was a healthcare worker with PCR-confirmed SARS-CoV-2 infection or an uninfected control (not recorded which). Sequencing was performed on whole blood, taken at baseline. The chain joins TRBV4-3 to TRBJ2-1, with a weak D call TRBD2 (7 bases). CDR3 residues: CASSQDRGGSYNEQFF. The CDR3 DNA reads TGCGCCAGCAGCCAAGATAGGGGGGGATCTTACAATGAGCAGTTCTTC.